The 2 T cell receptor beta chains reported below all come from one sample, sequenced in a study of blood T cell repertoires in COVID-19. Sequencing used immunoSEQ multiplex PCR; TCRdb keeps in-frame clones, though not all of them. Of about 230,000 clones listed, 65% to 85% are singletons. The source material was peripheral blood. Receptor source: a woman of 80 years or more with acute or convalescent COVID-19.

The chain carries TRBV5-6 and TRBJ1-3, with 8 bases aligning to TRBD1. This CDR3 has 15 residues. With V trimmed by 0 bases and J by 2 bases, 1 base remained unmatched. Per germline, CDR1 SGHDT and CDR2 YYEEEE. The CDR3 reads CASSLGQGTGNTIYF. In nucleotides, the CDR3 is TGTGCCAGCAGCTTGGGACAGGGGACTGGAAACACCATATATTTT.

This chain links TRBV6-2 or TRBV6-3 with TRBJ1-1; D perhaps matches TRBD1 (5 bases). V was cut by 4 bases and J by 1 base, with 10 bases left in between. Germline values: CDR1 MNHEY, CDR2 SVGEGT. The CDR3 runs to 14 residues. CDR3 loop: CASSFPTENTEAFF. DNA of the CDR3: TGTGCCAGCAGTTTTCCGACAGAGAACACTGAAGCTTTCTTT.